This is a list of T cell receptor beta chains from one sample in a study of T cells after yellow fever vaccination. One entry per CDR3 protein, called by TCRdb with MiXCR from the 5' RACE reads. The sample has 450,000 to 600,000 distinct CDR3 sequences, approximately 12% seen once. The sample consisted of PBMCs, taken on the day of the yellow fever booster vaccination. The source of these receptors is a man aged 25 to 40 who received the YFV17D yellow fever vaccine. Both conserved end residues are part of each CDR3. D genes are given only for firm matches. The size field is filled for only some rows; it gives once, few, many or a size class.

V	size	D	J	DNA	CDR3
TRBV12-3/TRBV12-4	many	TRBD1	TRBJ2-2	TGTGCCAGCACCGCCGGGACAGGGTGGGGCGGGGAGCTGTTTTTT	CASTAGTGWGGELFF
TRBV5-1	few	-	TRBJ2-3	TGCGCCAGCAGCCTAGGACCGCCCGTGGGCACAGATACGCAGTATTTT	CASSLGPPVGTDTQYF
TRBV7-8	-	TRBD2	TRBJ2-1	TGTGCCAGCAGTCAACTAGCGGGAGCCAGGGATGAGCAGTTCTTC	CASSQLAGARDEQFF
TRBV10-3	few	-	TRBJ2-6	TGTGCCATCAGTGAGTCAGGGGTTGGGGCCAACGTCCTGACTTTC	CAISESGVGANVLTF
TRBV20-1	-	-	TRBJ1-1	TGCAGTGCCCACAAGGGAGGGGACATTGCTGAAGCTTTCTTT	CSAHKGGDIAEAFF
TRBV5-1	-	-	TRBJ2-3	TGCGCCAGCAGCTTGGGGGCCGGAGCGGGTCTGGATACGCAGTATTTT	CASSLGAGAGLDTQYF
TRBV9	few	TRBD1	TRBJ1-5	TGTGCCAGCAGCACGGGACAGGCGTACAATCAGCCCCAGCATTTT	CASSTGQAYNQPQHF
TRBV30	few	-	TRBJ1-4	TGTGCCTGGAGTGCCGGGACATATGAAAAACTGTTTTTT	CAWSAGTYEKLFF
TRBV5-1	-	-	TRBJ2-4	TGCGCCAGCAGCTTCTCGGGCGGGACAGCCAAAAACATTCAGTACTTC	CASSFSGGTAKNIQYF
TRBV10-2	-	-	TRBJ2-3	TGCGCCAGCAGTGAGGGCGGGACGCAGTCTTTT	CASSEGGTQSF
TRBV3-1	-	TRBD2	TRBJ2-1	TGTGCCAGCAGCCATAGCGGGAGTGTCTATGAGCAGTTCTTC	CASSHSGSVYEQFF
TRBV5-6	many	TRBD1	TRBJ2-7	TGTGCCAGCAGTCCTCTGTGGGGGACAGGGGATTACGAGCAGTACTTC	CASSPLWGTGDYEQYF
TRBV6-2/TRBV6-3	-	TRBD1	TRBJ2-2	TGTGCCAGCACCCGGACAGGGATCGGGGAGCTGTTTTTT	CASTRTGIGELFF
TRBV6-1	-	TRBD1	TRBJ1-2	TGTGCCAGCAGTGCGGGACAGGTCGTAAATGGCTACACCTTC	CASSAGQVVNGYTF
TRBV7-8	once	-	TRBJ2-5	TGTGCCAGCAGCTTAGCAGGGTTTCCGGGAGAAGAGACCCAGTACTTC	CASSLAGFPGEETQYF
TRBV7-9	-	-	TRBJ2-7	TGTGCCAGCAGCTCCCTGCCGGGAGCTTTGGGTGAGCAGTACTTC	CASSSLPGALGEQYF
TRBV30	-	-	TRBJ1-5	TGTGCCTGGAGTGTAATGGGCAGCCAGCCCCAGCATTTT	CAWSVMGSQPQHF
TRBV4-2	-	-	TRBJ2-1	TGTGCCAGCAGCAATTGGGGGGCCAATGAGCAGTTCTTC	CASSNWGANEQFF
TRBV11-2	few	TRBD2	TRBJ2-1	TGTGCCAGCAGCAGAAGCGGGAGTCGGGGCAATGAGCAGTTCTTC	CASSRSGSRGNEQFF
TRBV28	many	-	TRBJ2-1	TGTGCCAGCATCCGGGACACCACCTACAATGAGCAGTTCTTC	CASIRDTTYNEQFF
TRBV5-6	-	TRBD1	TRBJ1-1	TGTGCCAGCAGCTCGTCAATACAGGGGCCCCTGCGCCTAAACACTGAAGCTTTCTTT	CASSSSIQGPLRLNTEAFF
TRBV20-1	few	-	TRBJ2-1	TGCAGTGCTAGGTTGGGGGAGGATAGGAATGAGCAGTTCTTC	CSARLGEDRNEQFF
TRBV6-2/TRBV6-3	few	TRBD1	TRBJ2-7	TGTGCCATCTCTCGGACAGGCGAGCAGTACTTC	CAISRTGEQYF